A single sample is the source of the 29 T cell receptor beta chains below, sequenced in a study of CD8+ T cells in alopecia areata. Extraction and reverse transcription of RNA yielded cDNA as the sequencing template. TCRdb's copy holds only in-frame clones and misses some; the assay was immunoSEQ multiplex PCR. The table shows more than 100,000 clones, with about 57% occurring only once. This specimen consisted of CD4+ T cells sorted from blood, obtained at week 0. The source of these receptors is a human donor with alopecia areata.

The chain uses TRBV11-2 and TRBJ1-6, with D tentatively TRBD1 (6 bases). In germline, CDR1 is SGHAT, CDR2 FQNNGV. The length of the CDR3 is 13 residues. Trimming took off 5 bases at V and 9 bases at J, with 11 bases between the two ends. CDR3 coding DNA: TGTGCCAGCAGCAGGAGGGGGACTTCACCCCTCCACTTT. Encoded protein: CASSRRGTSPLHF.

The chain carries TRBV5-1 and TRBJ2-5; D remains ambiguous. CDR1 and CDR2 from the germline V gene are SGHRS and YFSETQ. This CDR3 has 12 amino acids. V lost 4 bases to trimming and J lost 1 base, with 5 bases between them. The CDR3 nucleotides read TGCGCCAGCAGCCCCGTCCAAGAGACCCAGTACTTC. Translation gives CASSPVQETQYF.

This clone was counted once. This chain joins TRBV18 and TRBJ2-3, with TRBD2 identical over 7 bases. Germline CDR1 KGHSH, CDR2 LQKENI. This CDR3 region has 17 residues. Unmatched junction bases numbered 8, after V lost 1 base and J lost 1 base. DNA for the CDR3: TGTGCCAGCTCACCACAATTAGGCACTAGCGGCACAGATACGCAGTATTTT. Translating gives CASSPQLGTSGTDTQYF.

V and J are TRBV28 and TRBJ2-2; D remains ambiguous. Between the trimmed V and J ends, which lost 4 bases and 0 bases, there was a span of 3 bases. The CDR3 contains 13 residues. In germline, CDR1 is MDHEN, CDR2 SYDVKM. Here the CDR3 reads CASSYANTGELFF. The CDR3 nucleotides are TGTGCCAGCAGTTATGCGAACACCGGGGAGCTGTTTTTT.

V is TRBV7-9 and J is TRBJ2-5; 7 bases line up with TRBD2. The length of the CDR3 is 15 residues. V was pared by 3 bases and J by 1 base, with 5 bases of the junction left unmatched. Germline-derived CDR1 and CDR2 are SEHNR and FQNEAQ (reference sequence). CDR3 DNA sequence: TGTGCCAGCAGCTTGCGGGGGACCCTCCAAGAGACCCAGTACTTC. Protein sequence: CASSLRGTLQETQYF.

The J gene is TRBJ2-1, the V gene TRBV7-3, with D tentatively TRBD1 (5 bases). CDR1 is SGHTA, CDR2 FQGTGA, per germline. This CDR3 has 13 residues. Trimming pared 2 bases from V and 3 bases from J, leaving 5 bases between. CDR3 sequence: CASSLQGYNEQFF. The CDR3 DNA reads as TGTGCCAGCAGCTTACAGGGCTACAATGAGCAGTTCTTC.

This chain links TRBV15 with TRBJ2-7; D possibly corresponds to TRBD2 (5 bases). Per germline, CDR1 LNHNV and CDR2 YYDKDF (reference sequence). Trimming took 2 bases from V and 0 from J, leaving 11 bases between them. The length of the CDR3 is 15 residues. CDR3 nucleotide sequence: TGTGCCACCAGCAGAAGGTTGGGGAGCTCCTACGAGCAGTACTTC. Residues: CATSRRLGSSYEQYF.

J is TRBJ2-3 and V is TRBV15; D uncertain. The V end was cut by 0 bases, the J end by 1 base, with 8 bases between. This CDR3 spans 15 amino acids. Germline CDR1 reads LNHNV; CDR2 reads YYDKDF (reference sequence). The CDR3 sequence: CATSRDRAGTDTQYF. Written as DNA, the CDR3 is TGTGCCACCAGCAGAGATCGGGCGGGCACAGATACGCAGTATTTT.

The chain uses TRBV19 and TRBJ1-5, with D possibly being TRBD1 (5 bases). V was shortened by 6 bases and J by 3 bases, with 15 bases between the two germline ends. CDR1 LNHDA and CDR2 SQIVND come from the germline V gene (reference sequence). The CDR3 consists of 15 residues. CDR3 sequence reads: CASRKDSSANQPQHF. In DNA form, the CDR3 reads TGTGCCAGTAGAAAAGACAGTTCCGCCAATCAGCCCCAGCATTTT.

The V gene is TRBV18, the J gene TRBJ1-5; 10 bases are a match to TRBD1. The CDR3 consists of 16 residues. Losses at the gene ends were 3 bases for V and 3 bases for J; bases not matched to a gene: 5. Germline lookup yields CDR1 KGHSH and CDR2 LQKENI. The CDR3 region is CASSPSGTGVNQPQHF. The CDR3 DNA reads as TGTGCCAGCTCACCCTCCGGGACAGGGGTCAATCAGCCCCAGCATTTT.

The chain joins TRBV2 to TRBJ2-1; D is possibly TRBD1 or TRBD2 (6 bases each). This CDR3 is built from 14 residues. V lost 6 bases to trimming and J lost 8 bases, with 17 bases between them. CDR1 and CDR2 from the germline V gene are SNHLY and FYNNEI. In DNA, the CDR3 is TGTGCCAGCAGAGTGGGACTCGAGGGGGATGAGCAGTTCTTC. Amino acids: CASRVGLEGDEQFF.

The V gene is TRBV30, the J gene TRBJ2-5, with D unresolved. Germline CDR1 GTSNPN, CDR2 SVGIG (reference sequence). Trimming removed 3 bases at V and 0 bases at J, with 8 bases between. The CDR3 has 13 amino acids. The CDR3 bases are TGTGCCTGGAGGAAAGAGTACCAAGAGACCCAGTACTTC. This gives the protein CAWRKEYQETQYF.

This clone was picked up a small number of times. V is TRBV5-8 and J is TRBJ1-1, with D unresolved. Trimming stripped 6 bases from V and 10 bases from J, with 10 bases between. Germline V gene data show CDR1 as SGHTS and CDR2 as YDEGEE. This CDR3 region has 10 residues. CDR3 DNA sequence: TGTGCCAGCACCGAGGAGGTAGCTTTCTTT. Protein sequence: CASTEEVAFF.

The V gene is TRBV6-5, the J gene TRBJ1-2; no reliable D call. V lost 8 bases to trimming and J lost 5 bases, with 18 bases between them. This CDR3 spans 14 amino acids. CDR1 is MNHEY, CDR2 SVGAGI, per germline. The CDR3 here is CASSGTHPPYGYTF. The CDR3 DNA is TGTGCCAGCTCAGGAACCCACCCCCCTTATGGCTACACCTTC.

The chain recombines TRBV4-1 with TRBJ2-2; TRBD1 agrees at 10 bases. Germline loops: CDR1 MGHRA, CDR2 YSYEKL. Trimming at V came to 3 bases and at J to 7 bases, leaving 14 bases not matched to a gene. This CDR3 contains 18 residues. The CDR3 nucleotides read TGCGCCAGCAGCCACCCGCCCGACGACAGGGGGCAGAACGGGGAGCTGTTTTTT. Translation: CASSHPPDDRGQNGELFF.

The gene calls are TRBV7-6 and TRBJ2-5; 10 positions agree with TRBD1. Germline CDR1 reads SGHVS; CDR2 reads FNYEAQ. J gave up 4 bases and V 1 base, and 0 bases lay outside the gene matches. The CDR3 length is 14 residues. The CDR3 DNA follows: TGTGCCAGCAGCTTAGGGACAGGGGGAGAGACCCAGTACTTC. Translation: CASSLGTGGETQYF. Combining the CDR3 with reference TRBV7-6 and TRBJ2-5 gives the whole variable domain GAGVSQSPRYKVTKRGQDVALRCDPISGHVSLYWYRQALGQGPEFLTYFNYEAQQDKSGLPNDRFSAERPEGSISTLTIQRTEQRDSAMYRCASSLGTGGETQYFGPGTRLLVL.

This clone was counted between two and nine times. CDR3 nucleotide sequence: TGCAGTGCTAGAGGGGACAGCGAGCAGTACTTC. It translates to CSARGDSEQYF. The V gene is TRBV20-1, the J gene TRBJ2-7; 7 bases are a match to TRBD1. The CDR3 is 11 residues long. V lost 1 base to trimming and J lost 6 bases; unmatched junction nucleotides: 0. Germline lookup yields CDR1 DFQATT and CDR2 SNEGSKA (reference sequence).

This clone was counted only a few times. V gene TRBV10-3 combines with J gene TRBJ2-3; 11 bases line up with TRBD2. This CDR3 has 18 amino acids. The junction had 13 bases not matched to a gene; V was cut back by 2 bases and J by 6 bases. Germline V CDR1 and CDR2: ENHRY, SYGVKD. CDR3 DNA: TGTGCCATCAGTGAGGCGGTTAGTAGCGGGGGGGCGTCGGATACGCAGTATTTT. Amino acid sequence: CAISEAVSSGGASDTQYF.

The J gene is TRBJ1-4, the V gene TRBV28; no definite D call. Trimming shortened V by 5 bases and J by 4 bases, and 14 bases separated the two germline ends. The CDR3 is 15 amino acids. Germline CDR1 MDHEN, CDR2 SYDVKM. CDR3 sequence: CASSLNTRGNEKLFF. The DNA of the CDR3 is TGTGCCAGCAGTCTAAACACCCGGGGTAATGAAAAACTGTTTTTT.

This clone was counted only a few times. This chain's CDR3 is CASSHGGRHSNQPQHF. CDR3 bases: TGCGCCAGCAGTCATGGGGGCAGACATAGCAATCAGCCCCAGCATTTT. The chain is built from TRBV23-1 and TRBJ1-5, with D possibly being TRBD1 (6 bases). TRBV23-1 is given ORF status, its function remaining uncertain. The ends were cut back, 3 bases at V and 0 bases at J, with 12 bases in the middle. This CDR3 has 16 amino acids.

The chain has TRBV2 and TRBJ2-1; 7 positions agree with TRBD1. This CDR3 has 13 amino acids. The V and J ends lost 5 bases and 10 bases, in that order; junction bases with no gene match: 8. Per the germline V gene, CDR1 is SNHLY and CDR2 is FYNNEI. The CDR3 nucleotides read TGTGCCAGCAGTAGAGACAGGGAGTACGAGCAGTTCTTC. Amino acids: CASSRDREYEQFF.

This clone was detected only a few times. The chain combines TRBV5-1 with TRBJ2-1; D possibly corresponds to TRBD2 (5 bases). Trimming removed 3 bases from V and 9 bases from J, with 16 bases in between. The CDR3 has 14 residues. Germline V lookup: CDR1 SGHRS, CDR2 YFSETQ. CDR3 region: CASSSGPEGFEQFF. CDR3 bases: TGCGCCAGCAGCTCCGGTCCCGAGGGTTTTGAGCAGTTCTTC.

The J gene is TRBJ2-3, the V gene TRBV4-1; D ambiguous. The CDR3 covers 17 residues. With 2 bases removed from V and 4 bases from J, the gap between germline ends came to 19 bases. Germline V CDR1 and CDR2: MGHRA, YSYEKL. CDR3: CASSQTNSPPNADTQYF. The CDR3 nucleotides read TGCGCCAGCAGCCAAACCAACAGCCCTCCTAATGCAGATACGCAGTATTTT.

This clone is a singleton in its sample. The J gene is TRBJ2-1, the V gene TRBV2, with D unresolved. This CDR3 comprises 12 residues. V lost 7 bases, J lost 5 bases, and 9 bases lay in between. Germline V gene sequence: CDR1 SNHLY, CDR2 FYNNEI. The DNA for the CDR3 is TGTGCCAGCATTCGAACGGACAATGAGCAGTTCTTC. This sequence encodes CASIRTDNEQFF.

The chain joins TRBV7-6 to TRBJ2-1, with 12 bases lining up with TRBD2. The germline V gene encodes CDR1 SGHVS and CDR2 FNYEAQ. The CDR3 covers 16 residues. J gave up 4 bases and V 4 bases, and 5 bases lay outside the gene matches. The CDR3 sequence: CASSSGLAGTYNEQFF. CDR3 nucleotide sequence: TGTGCCAGCAGCTCGGGACTAGCGGGTACATACAATGAGCAGTTCTTC.

This clone was counted a few times. The chain employs TRBV5-4 and TRBJ2-1; TRBD2 might be the D (6 bases). The CDR3 contains 16 residues. Trimming shortened V by 4 bases and J by 0 bases, and 14 bases separated the two germline ends. CDR1 SGHNT and CDR2 YYREEE come from the germline V gene (reference sequence). In DNA form, the CDR3 reads TGTGCCAGCAGCCCGGCTGGCGGGGCCTCCTACAATGAGCAGTTCTTC. It encodes CASSPAGGASYNEQFF. The full variable domain, with the rest looked up from reference TRBV5-4 and TRBJ2-1, is ETGVTQSPTHLIKTRGQQVTLRCSSQSGHNTVSWYQQALGQGPQFIFQYYREEENGRGNFPPRFSGLQFPNYSSELNVNALELDDSALYLCASSPAGGASYNEQFFGPGTRLTVL.

V gene TRBV29-1 combines with J gene TRBJ2-3; possibly TRBD1 for D (6 bases). V dropped 4 bases and J dropped 14 bases, with 16 bases sitting between them. The germline V gene encodes CDR1 SQVTM and CDR2 ANQGSEA. This CDR3 spans 11 amino acids. The CDR3 DNA reads as TGCAGCGTTGTAGTCCGGGACACGGTGTATTTT. Its translation: CSVVVRDTVYF.

V is TRBV7-2 and J is TRBJ2-7, with 9 nucleotides matching TRBD1. This CDR3 spans 15 amino acids. Germline V gene lookup returns CDR1 SGHTA and CDR2 FQGNSA. V lost 2 bases and J lost 5; bases outside the gene matches: 7. This chain's CDR3 is CASSLSGQGHNEQYF. In DNA form, the CDR3 reads TGTGCCAGCAGCTTATCAGGACAGGGGCACAACGAGCAGTACTTC.

This clone was observed a few times. The chain combines TRBV11-1 with TRBJ2-5, with D possibly matching TRBD2 (5 bases). The V and J ends lost 3 bases and 5 bases respectively, with 16 bases between them. The length of the CDR3 is 15 residues. The V gene's germline CDR1 is SGHAT and CDR2 FQDESV (reference sequence). In nucleotides, the CDR3 is TGTGCCAGCAGCTTGACCGGCGCTCGGAGGGAGACCCAGTACTTC. This translates into CASSLTGARRETQYF. The whole variable domain, filled in from reference TRBV11-1 and TRBJ2-5, reads EAEVAQSPRYKITEKSQAVAFWCDPISGHATLYWYRQILGQGPELLVQFQDESVVDDSQLPKDRFSAERLKGVDSTLKIQPAELGDSAMYLCASSLTGARRETQYFGPGTRLLVL.